These 27 T cell receptor beta chains were sequenced from one sample in a study of blood T cell repertoires in COVID-19. TCRdb keeps only in-frame clones here, not all; method: immunoSEQ multiplex PCR. The sample holds roughly 190,000 clones, roughly 84% seen once. Input material: peripheral blood. The receptors originated from a human donor with acute or convalescent COVID-19. The donor label of this sample is uncertain.

The rearrangement uses TRBV6-5 and TRBJ2-7, with TRBD1 identical over 7 bases. Germline V CDR1 and CDR2: MNHEY, SVGAGI. The CDR3 runs to 14 residues. Trimming at V came to 6 bases and at J to 3 bases, leaving 8 bases not matched to a gene. The CDR3 DNA sequence: TGTGCCAGCAGCACAGGGACAGCCAGCTACGAGCAGTACTTC. Protein: CASSTGTASYEQYF.

The rearrangement links TRBV4-2 to TRBJ2-7, with D possibly matching TRBD2 (5 bases). The CDR3 has 15 residues. V was clipped by 0 bases and J by 1 base, with 10 bases between them. Germline lookup yields CDR1 LGHNA and CDR2 YNFKEQ. The CDR3 region has the DNA TGTGCCAGCAGCCAAGAGGGAGTCGAATCCTACGAGCAGTACTTC. Residues: CASSQEGVESYEQYF.

The chain joins TRBV5-1 to TRBJ1-5, with 10 bases that match TRBD1. The germline CDR1 and CDR2 sequences are SGHRS and YFSETQ. This CDR3 has 15 amino acids. The ends lost 0 bases at V and 7 bases at J; junction bases unmatched: 4. The CDR3 DNA reads TGCGCCAGCAGCTTGGGGGACAGGGGAGGCCAGCCCCAGCATTTT. Its protein product is CASSLGDRGGQPQHF.

The gene calls are TRBV5-1 and TRBJ1-4; TRBD1 agrees at 7 bases. V lost 2 bases to trimming and J lost 5 bases; unmatched junction nucleotides: 3. The CDR3 totals 14 residues. Germline CDR1 SGHRS, CDR2 YFSETQ. The CDR3 loop reads CASSFGTANEKLFF. The CDR3 nucleotides are TGCGCCAGCAGCTTCGGGACAGCAAATGAAAAACTGTTTTTT.

To note about this clone: The same CDR3 arises from other DNA sequences in this sample as well. This sequence joins TRBV3-1 (or the pseudogene TRBV3-2) and TRBJ2-7; D gene uncertain. The V end lost 1 base, the J end lost 3 bases, and 4 bases lay between the germline ends. The germline V gene encodes CDR1 LGHDT and CDR2 YNNKEL (reference sequence). This CDR3 is built from 12 residues. The CDR3 spells CASSQAGYEQYF. The CDR3 DNA reads TGTGCCAGCAGCCAAGCGGGCTACGAGCAGTACTTC.

The rearrangement uses TRBV27 and TRBJ1-2; 8 bases match TRBD1. The CDR3 extends over 13 amino acids. CDR1 is MNHEY, CDR2 SMNVEV, per germline (reference sequence). The V gene end was trimmed by 10 bases and the J gene end by 4 bases; junction bases not matched to a gene: 8. The CDR3: CATQGARSYGYTF. The CDR3 DNA sequence: TGTGCCACCCAGGGGGCGCGAAGCTATGGCTACACCTTC.

The V and J genes are TRBV28 and TRBJ2-7, with 10 nucleotides matching TRBD2. The V segment lost 6 bases and the J segment 4 bases; nucleotides outside the gene matches: 15. CDR1 is MDHEN, CDR2 SYDVKM, per germline. This CDR3 is built from 17 residues. The chain's CDR3 is CASRFLLTSGKRYEQYF. The CDR3 DNA reads TGTGCCAGCAGATTTCTCCTTACTAGCGGGAAAAGGTACGAGCAGTACTTC.

In its sample, this clone was seen once. V gene TRBV3-1 (or the pseudogene TRBV3-2) combines with J gene TRBJ2-5; 9 bases fit TRBD2. The CDR3 loop spans 15 amino acids. From germline, CDR1 is LGHDT and CDR2 YNNKEL (reference sequence). With V trimmed by 2 bases and J by 5 bases, 6 bases remained unmatched. The chain's CDR3 is CASSQSGGRVETQYF. In DNA form, the CDR3 reads TGTGCCAGCAGCCAAAGCGGGGGGAGGGTGGAGACCCAGTACTTC.

V is TRBV5-6 and J is TRBJ2-3; TRBD2 might be the D (5 bases). The CDR3 is 16 amino acids. The germline gives CDR1 SGHDT, CDR2 YYEEEE. Trimming cost V 6 bases and J 2 bases, with 19 bases left between them. The CDR3, as DNA: TGTGCCAGCACCGTGGGGTCTAGCAGTTCCACAGATACGCAGTATTTT. It yields the protein CASTVGSSSSTDTQYF.

The chain carries TRBV3-1 (or the pseudogene TRBV3-2) and TRBJ2-7, with D tentatively TRBD2 (6 bases). Germline CDR1 is LGHDT and CDR2 is YNNKEL (reference sequence). The CDR3 loop spans 13 amino acids. Trimming stripped 0 bases from V and 7 bases from J, with 10 bases between. The CDR3 region is CASSQDLAREQYF. DNA of the CDR3: TGTGCCAGCAGCCAAGACCTAGCGAGGGAGCAGTACTTC.

The chain combines TRBV28 with TRBJ2-4, with D uncertain. V lost 6 bases and J lost 0, with 18 bases in between. Germline CDR1 and CDR2: MDHEN and SYDVKM. CDR3 length: 17 amino acids. The CDR3 reads CASSPFVEFIAKNIQYF. The CDR3 bases are TGTGCCAGCAGCCCATTCGTTGAGTTTATAGCCAAAAACATTCAGTACTTC. The whole variable domain, remainder taken from reference TRBV28 and TRBJ2-4, is DVKVTQSSRYLVKRTGEKVFLECVQDMDHENMFWYRQDPGLGLRLIYFSYDVKMKEKGDIPEGYSVSREKKERFSLILESASTNQTSMYLCASSPFVEFIAKNIQYFGAGTRLSVL.

This clone was observed once. The rearrangement uses TRBV6-5 and TRBJ1-1; 10 bases are a match to TRBD1. Unmatched junction bases numbered 9, after V lost 8 bases and J lost 6 bases. In germline, CDR1 is MNHEY, CDR2 SVGAGI. CDR3 length: 14 residues. The CDR3 loop reads CASHIRTGGAEAFF. DNA for the CDR3: TGTGCCAGCCATATCAGGACAGGGGGGGCTGAAGCTTTCTTT.

The V gene is TRBV18, the J gene TRBJ2-2; the match to TRBD2 covers 12 bases. Per the germline V gene, CDR1 is KGHSH and CDR2 is LQKENI. The CDR3 sequence is 16 residues long. The junction had 3 bases not matched to a gene; V was cut back by 5 bases and J by 2 bases. The CDR3 is CASSSGLAGNTGELFF. The DNA of the CDR3 is TGTGCCAGCTCATCCGGACTAGCGGGAAACACCGGGGAGCTGTTTTTT. The full variable domain, its missing parts supplied by reference TRBV18 and TRBJ2-2, is NAGVMQNPRHLVRRRGQEARLRCSPMKGHSHVYWYRQLPEEGLKFMVYLQKENIIDESGMPKERFSAEFPKEGPSILRIQQVVRGDSAAYFCASSSGLAGNTGELFFGEGSRLTVL.

This clone was seen a handful of times. This sequence joins TRBV19 and TRBJ1-5, with D possibly matching TRBD1 (6 bases). The germline V gene encodes CDR1 LNHDA and CDR2 SQIVND (reference sequence). This CDR3 is 17 amino acids long. V lost 6 bases and J 4 bases, leaving 22 bases between the germline ends. The CDR3 bases are TGTGCCAGTAGCCCCGGTTCTAGGGGGTCAGGGAATCAGCCCCAGCATTTT. Residues: CASSPGSRGSGNQPQHF.

The chain uses TRBV7-2 and TRBJ1-2; D might be TRBD1 (5 bases). The germline V gene has CDR1 SGHTA and CDR2 FQGNSA. The CDR3 is 13 amino acids. Trimming shortened V by 5 bases and J by 2 bases, and 9 bases separated the two germline ends. CDR3 region: CASSLAGNYGYTF. In DNA form, the CDR3 reads TGTGCCAGCAGCCTGGCAGGGAACTATGGCTACACCTTC. The full variable domain, rest sourced from reference TRBV7-2 and TRBJ1-2, is GAGVSQSPSNKVTEKGKDVELRCDPISGHTALYWYRQSLGQGLEFLIYFQGNSAPDKSGLPSDRFSAERTGGSVSTLTIQRTQQEDSAVYLCASSLAGNYGYTFGSGTRLTVV.

The rearrangement links TRBV5-4 to TRBJ2-7; maybe TRBD2 (5 bases). CDR1 is SGHNT and CDR2 is YYREEE in the germline V gene (reference sequence). This CDR3 comprises 15 residues. Deletions cut 0 bases from V and 5 bases from J, with 15 bases between. The CDR3 loop is CASSLDPGERNEQYF. The CDR3 DNA is TGTGCCAGCAGCTTGGACCCCGGGGAGAGAAACGAGCAGTACTTC.

The V gene is TRBV12-3 or TRBV12-4, the J gene TRBJ1-1, with unresolved D. This CDR3 is built from 12 residues. Deletions cut 0 bases from V and 11 bases from J, with 10 bases between. The CDR3 sequence is CASSLARSMAFF. The CDR3 coding sequence is TGTGCCAGCAGTTTAGCGCGGTCGATGGCTTTCTTT.

This chain connects TRBV29-1 to TRBJ2-5; TRBD2 agrees at 13 bases. CDR3 length: 14 residues. Germline assignment: CDR1 SQVTM and CDR2 ANQGSEA. Trimming took 7 bases from V and 4 from J; bases not matched to a gene: 6. CDR3: CSARTSGGVETQYF. In DNA form, the CDR3 reads TGCAGCGCCCGGACTAGCGGGGGCGTAGAGACCCAGTACTTC. Based on the CDR3 plus reference TRBV29-1 and TRBJ2-5, the full variable domain is SAVISQKPSRDICQRGTSLTIQCQVDSQVTMMFWYRQQPGQSLTLIATANQGSEATYESGFVIDKFPISRPNLTFSTLTVSNMSPEDSSIYLCSARTSGGVETQYFGPGTRLLVL.

In the case of this clone: Other DNA sequences in this specimen translate into the identical CDR3. The chain employs TRBV10-1 and TRBJ2-3, with D perhaps matching TRBD2 (7 bases). The CDR3 spans 14 residues. The V and J ends lost 5 bases and 0 bases respectively, with 9 bases between them. Per the germline V gene, CDR1 is WNHNN and CDR2 is SYGVQD (reference sequence). The DNA for the CDR3 is TGCGCCAGCAGTAAGGGGGGGAGCACAGATACGCAGTATTTT. Its protein is CASSKGGSTDTQYF.

The chain is built from TRBV2 and TRBJ2-5; maybe TRBD1 (7 bases). The CDR3 consists of 16 residues. V was pared by 8 bases and J by 2 bases, with 21 bases between. Germline V gives CDR1 SNHLY, CDR2 FYNNEI. CDR3 protein: CASSLEGALSQETQYF. CDR3 in DNA: TGTGCCAGCTCCTTGGAGGGGGCCCTATCTCAAGAGACCCAGTACTTC.

V is TRBV7-8 and J is TRBJ1-3; the match to TRBD1 covers 8 bases. The CDR3 spans 17 residues. V shed 5 bases and J 3 bases; nucleotides not matched to a gene: 12. CDR1 and CDR2 (germline): SGHVS, FQNEAQ. CDR3 coding DNA: TGTGCCAGCAGCATTAGACAGGGGTTCGGTGTTGGAAACACCATATATTTT. It translates to CASSIRQGFGVGNTIYF.

The rearrangement joins TRBV20-1 to TRBJ2-3, with 9 bases identical to TRBD2. CDR3 length: 13 residues. Trimming removed 6 bases from V and 3 bases from J; junction bases left unmatched: 4. The germline CDR1 and CDR2 sequences are DFQATT and SNEGSKA (reference sequence). CDR3 region: CSASSGRTDTQYF. The CDR3 DNA reads TGCAGTGCGAGTAGCGGGAGAACAGATACGCAGTATTTT.

This clone was picked up a small number of times. The chain carries TRBV5-1 and TRBJ2-7; no clear D gene. V dropped 0 bases and J dropped 0 bases, with 7 bases sitting between them. The CDR3 totals 14 residues. Germline CDR1 SGHRS, CDR2 YFSETQ. CDR3 region: CASSLGRSSYEQYF. In DNA, the CDR3 is TGCGCCAGCAGCTTGGGGCGGAGCTCCTACGAGCAGTACTTC.

This clone was seen once. The rearrangement links TRBV28 to TRBJ1-2; D uncertain. The V gene's germline CDR1 is MDHEN and CDR2 SYDVKM. Trimming removed 1 base at V and 4 bases at J, with 7 bases between. The CDR3 length is 13 residues. The CDR3 DNA reads TGTGCCAGCAGTTTATCCCTGGCCTATGGCTACACCTTC. This translates into CASSLSLAYGYTF.

The chain joins TRBV5-1 to TRBJ1-2; 7 bases are shared with TRBD1. V lost 0 bases, J lost 2 bases, and 1 base stayed unmatched. The CDR3 has 14 residues. CDR1 and CDR2 (germline): SGHRS, YFSETQ. The CDR3 protein is CASSLGDSNYGYTF. CDR3 DNA sequence: TGCGCCAGCAGCTTGGGGGACAGCAACTATGGCTACACCTTC.

The rearrangement links TRBV18 to TRBJ1-1; the match to TRBD1 covers 8 bases. The length of the CDR3 is 15 residues. Trimming took 3 bases from V and 5 from J; bases not matched to a gene: 8. Germline V gene lookup returns CDR1 KGHSH and CDR2 LQKENI. CDR3 DNA: TGTGCCAGCTCACCGACAGGGGATCGAGGGACTGAAGCTTTCTTT. Encoded protein: CASSPTGDRGTEAFF.

This clone is a singleton in its sample. In DNA, the CDR3 is TGTGCCACTACGGGACTCATCTCTGGAAACACCATATATTTT. Translated, it gives CATTGLISGNTIYF. V is TRBV10-3 and J is TRBJ1-3; possibly TRBD1 for D (5 bases). V was clipped by 10 bases and J by 0 bases, with 13 bases between them. Per the germline V gene, CDR1 is ENHRY and CDR2 is SYGVKD. The length of the CDR3 is 14 residues.